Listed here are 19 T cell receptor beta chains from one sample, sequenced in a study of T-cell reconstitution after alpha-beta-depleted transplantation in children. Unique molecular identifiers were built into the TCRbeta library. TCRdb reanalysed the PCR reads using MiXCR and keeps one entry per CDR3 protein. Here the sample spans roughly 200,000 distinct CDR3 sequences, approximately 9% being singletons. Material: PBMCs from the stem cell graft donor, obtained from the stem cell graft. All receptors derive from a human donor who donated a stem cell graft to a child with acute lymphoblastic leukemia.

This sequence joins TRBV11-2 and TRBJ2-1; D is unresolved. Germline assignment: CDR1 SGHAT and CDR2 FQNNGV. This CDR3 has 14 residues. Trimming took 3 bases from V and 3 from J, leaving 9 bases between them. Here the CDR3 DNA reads TGTGCCAGCAGCTTTTTGGCACACTACAATGAGCAGTTCTTC. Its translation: CASSFLAHYNEQFF. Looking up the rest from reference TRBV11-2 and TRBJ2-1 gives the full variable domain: EAGVAQSPRYKIIEKRQSVAFWCNPISGHATLYWYQQILGQGPKLLIQFQNNGVVDDSQLPKDRFSAERLKGVDSTLKIQPAKLEDSAVYLCASSFLAHYNEQFFGPGTRLTVL.

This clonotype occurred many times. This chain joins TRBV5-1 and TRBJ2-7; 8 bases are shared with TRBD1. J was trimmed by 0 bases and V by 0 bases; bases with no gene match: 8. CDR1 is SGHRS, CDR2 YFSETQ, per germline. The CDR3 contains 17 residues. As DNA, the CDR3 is TGCGCCAGCAGCTTGGGGTCTCGGACAGGGTCCTCCTACGAGCAGTACTTC. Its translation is CASSLGSRTGSSYEQYF.

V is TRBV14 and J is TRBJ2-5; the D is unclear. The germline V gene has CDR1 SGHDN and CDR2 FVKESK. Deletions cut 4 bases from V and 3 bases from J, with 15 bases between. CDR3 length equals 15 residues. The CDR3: CASSRDGFLEETQYF. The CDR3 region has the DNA TGTGCCAGCAGCCGAGACGGGTTCCTGGAAGAGACCCAGTACTTC. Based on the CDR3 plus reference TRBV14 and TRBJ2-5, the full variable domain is EAGVTQFPSHSVIEKGQTVTLRCDPISGHDNLYWYRRVMGKEIKFLLHFVKESKQDESGMPNNRFLAERTGGTYSTLKVQPAELEDSGVYFCASSRDGFLEETQYFGPGTRLLVL.

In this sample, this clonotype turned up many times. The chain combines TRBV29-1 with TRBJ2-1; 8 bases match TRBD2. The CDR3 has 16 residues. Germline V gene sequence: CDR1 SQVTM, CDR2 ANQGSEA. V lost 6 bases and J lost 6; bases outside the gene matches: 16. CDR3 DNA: TGCAGCGTCCCGGACTGGACTAGCCTCTTATCCAATGAGCAGTTCTTC. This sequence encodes CSVPDWTSLLSNEQFF.

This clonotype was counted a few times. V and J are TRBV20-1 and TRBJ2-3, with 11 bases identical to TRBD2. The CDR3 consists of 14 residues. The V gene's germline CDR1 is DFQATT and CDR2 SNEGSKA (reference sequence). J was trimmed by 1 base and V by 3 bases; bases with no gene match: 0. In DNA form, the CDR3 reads TGCAGTGCTAGTAGCGGGGGGGGCACAGATACGCAGTATTTT. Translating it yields CSASSGGGTDTQYF.

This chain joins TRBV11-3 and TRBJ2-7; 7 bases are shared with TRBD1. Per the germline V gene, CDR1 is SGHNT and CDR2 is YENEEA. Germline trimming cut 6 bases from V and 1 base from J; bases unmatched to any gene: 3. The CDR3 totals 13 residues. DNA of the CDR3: TGTGCCAGCAGTTCGACAGGGTCCTACGAGCAGTACTTC. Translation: CASSSTGSYEQYF.

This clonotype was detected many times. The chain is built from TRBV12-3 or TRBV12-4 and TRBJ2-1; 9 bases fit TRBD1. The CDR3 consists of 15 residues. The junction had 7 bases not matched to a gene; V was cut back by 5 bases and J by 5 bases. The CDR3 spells CASSRGTGYDNEQFF. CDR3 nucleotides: TGTGCCAGCAGTCGCGGGACAGGGTACGACAATGAGCAGTTCTTC.

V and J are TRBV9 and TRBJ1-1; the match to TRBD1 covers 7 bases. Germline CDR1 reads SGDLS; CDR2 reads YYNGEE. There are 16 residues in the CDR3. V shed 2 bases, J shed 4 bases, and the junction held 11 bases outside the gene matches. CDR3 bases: TGTGCCAGCAGCGTGGGTACTGGGACAGCACCCACTGAAGCTTTCTTT. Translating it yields CASSVGTGTAPTEAFF.

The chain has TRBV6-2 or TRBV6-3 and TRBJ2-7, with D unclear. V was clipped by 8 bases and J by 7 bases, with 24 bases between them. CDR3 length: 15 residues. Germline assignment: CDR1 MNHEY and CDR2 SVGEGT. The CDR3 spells CASLLNVKDPLEQYF. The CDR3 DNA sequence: TGTGCCAGCCTCCTGAATGTTAAGGACCCCCTGGAGCAGTACTTC.

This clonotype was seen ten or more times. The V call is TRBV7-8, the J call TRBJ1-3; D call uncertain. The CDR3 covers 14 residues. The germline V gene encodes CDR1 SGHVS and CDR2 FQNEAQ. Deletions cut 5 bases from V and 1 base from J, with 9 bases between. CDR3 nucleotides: TGTGCCAGCAGCCCGTCGGCGTCTGGAAACACCATATATTTT. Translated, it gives CASSPSASGNTIYF.

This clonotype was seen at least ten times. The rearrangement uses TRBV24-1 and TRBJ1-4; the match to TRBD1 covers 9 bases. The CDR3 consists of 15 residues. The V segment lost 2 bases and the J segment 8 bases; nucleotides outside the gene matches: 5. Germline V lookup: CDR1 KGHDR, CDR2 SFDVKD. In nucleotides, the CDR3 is TGTGCCACCAGTGATTCCGGACAGGGGAAGGAAAAACTGTTTTTT. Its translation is CATSDSGQGKEKLFF.

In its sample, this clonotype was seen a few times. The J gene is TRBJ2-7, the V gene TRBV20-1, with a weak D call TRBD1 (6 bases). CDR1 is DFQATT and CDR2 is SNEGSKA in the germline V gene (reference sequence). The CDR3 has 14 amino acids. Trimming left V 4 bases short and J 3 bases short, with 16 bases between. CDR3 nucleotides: TGCAGTGCTATGCACCCAAGACAGGACTACGAGCAGTACTTC. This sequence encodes CSAMHPRQDYEQYF.

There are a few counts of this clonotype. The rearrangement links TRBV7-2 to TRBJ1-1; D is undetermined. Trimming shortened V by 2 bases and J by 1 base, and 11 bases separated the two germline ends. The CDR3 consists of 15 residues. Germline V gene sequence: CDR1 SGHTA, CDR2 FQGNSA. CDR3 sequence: CASSLLGTANTEAFF. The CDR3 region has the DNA TGTGCCAGCAGCTTATTGGGCACAGCGAACACTGAAGCTTTCTTT.

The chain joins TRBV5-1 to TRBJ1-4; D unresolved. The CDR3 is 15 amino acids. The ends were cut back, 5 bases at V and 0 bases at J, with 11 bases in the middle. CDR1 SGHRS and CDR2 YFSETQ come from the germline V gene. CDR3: CASSVGPTTNEKLFF. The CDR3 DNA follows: TGCGCCAGCAGTGTCGGGCCGACAACTAATGAAAAACTGTTTTTT.

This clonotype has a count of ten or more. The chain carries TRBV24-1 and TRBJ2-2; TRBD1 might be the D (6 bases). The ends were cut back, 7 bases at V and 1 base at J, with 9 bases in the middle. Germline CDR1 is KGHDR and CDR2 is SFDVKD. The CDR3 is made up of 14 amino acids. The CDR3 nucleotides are TGTGCCACCAGCAAGGGACAGAACACCGGGGAGCTGTTTTTT. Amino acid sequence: CATSKGQNTGELFF.

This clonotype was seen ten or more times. The DNA of the CDR3 is TGCGCCAGCAACGCCGGGGGTGCGTCAGATACGCAGTATTTT. This sequence encodes CASNAGGASDTQYF. V is TRBV5-1 and J is TRBJ2-3, with D possibly TRBD2 on 6 matching bases. CDR1 and CDR2 from the germline V gene are SGHRS and YFSETQ. The ends were cut back, 6 bases at V and 4 bases at J, with 15 bases in the middle. This CDR3 contains 14 residues.

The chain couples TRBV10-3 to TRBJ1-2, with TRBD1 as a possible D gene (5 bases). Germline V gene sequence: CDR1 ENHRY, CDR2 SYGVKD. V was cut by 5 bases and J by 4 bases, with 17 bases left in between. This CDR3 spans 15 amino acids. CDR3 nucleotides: TGTGCCATCAGTAAGGACTCCCGGGGGACCTATGGCTACACCTTC. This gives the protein CAISKDSRGTYGYTF.

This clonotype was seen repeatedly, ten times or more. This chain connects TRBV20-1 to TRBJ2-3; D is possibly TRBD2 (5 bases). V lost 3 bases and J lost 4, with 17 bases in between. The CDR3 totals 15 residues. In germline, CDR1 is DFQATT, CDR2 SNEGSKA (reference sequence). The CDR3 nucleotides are TGCAGTGCTAGGGGTTCAGGACTCGGTGCAGATACGCAGTATTTT. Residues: CSARGSGLGADTQYF.

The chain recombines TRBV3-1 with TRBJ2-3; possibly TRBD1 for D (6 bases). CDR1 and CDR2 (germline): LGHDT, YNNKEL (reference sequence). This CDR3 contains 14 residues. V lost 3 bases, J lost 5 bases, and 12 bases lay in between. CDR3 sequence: CASSHRGVGDTQYF. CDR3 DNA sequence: TGTGCCAGCAGCCACAGGGGTGTTGGAGATACGCAGTATTTT.